This T cell receptor beta chain was captured by sequencing in a study of T cell repertoires in cytomegalovirus infection. Using its own MiXCR run on the reads, TCRdb lists one record per CDR3 protein. The table has 830,000 or so distinct CDR3 sequences, approximately 32% seen once. This clonotype showed up just a few times. The target antigen is unknown. This CDR3 is built from 13 residues. Germline CDR1 SGHTA, CDR2 FQGTGA. The trim removed 3 bases at V and 5 bases at J, leaving 2 bases unmatched. Material: cultured CD8+ T cells from PBMCs, obtained from culture after CMV antigen stimulation. The source is a human donor in good health (CMV status not recorded). Some clones in this sample may be carry-over from other donors' samples. This chain joins TRBV7-3 and TRBJ2-3, with TRBD2 matching 7 bases. The CDR3 sequence: CASSFSGLDTQYF. The CDR3 DNA reads as TGTGCCAGCAGCTTTAGCGGGTTAGATACGCAGTATTTT.